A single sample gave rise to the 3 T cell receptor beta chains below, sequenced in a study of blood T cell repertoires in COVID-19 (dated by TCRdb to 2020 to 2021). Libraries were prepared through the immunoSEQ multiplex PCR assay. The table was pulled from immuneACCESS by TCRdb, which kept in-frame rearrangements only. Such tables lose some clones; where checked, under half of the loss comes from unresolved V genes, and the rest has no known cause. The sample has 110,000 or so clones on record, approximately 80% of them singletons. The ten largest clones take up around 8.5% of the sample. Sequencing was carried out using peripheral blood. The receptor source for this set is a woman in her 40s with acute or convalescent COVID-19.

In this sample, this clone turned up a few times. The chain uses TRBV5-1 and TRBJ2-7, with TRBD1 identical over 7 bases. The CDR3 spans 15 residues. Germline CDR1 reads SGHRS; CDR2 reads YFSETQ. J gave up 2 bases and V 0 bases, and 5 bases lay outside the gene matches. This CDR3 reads CASSLEDRLTYEQYF. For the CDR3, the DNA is TGCGCCAGCAGCTTGGAGGACAGGCTAACCTACGAGCAGTACTTC.

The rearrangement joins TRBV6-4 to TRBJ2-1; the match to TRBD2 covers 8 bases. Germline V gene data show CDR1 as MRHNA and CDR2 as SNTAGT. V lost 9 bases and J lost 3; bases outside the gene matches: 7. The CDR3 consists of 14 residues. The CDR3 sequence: CARLSGGYYNEQFF. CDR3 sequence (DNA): TGTGCCAGACTGAGCGGGGGCTACTACAATGAGCAGTTCTTC.

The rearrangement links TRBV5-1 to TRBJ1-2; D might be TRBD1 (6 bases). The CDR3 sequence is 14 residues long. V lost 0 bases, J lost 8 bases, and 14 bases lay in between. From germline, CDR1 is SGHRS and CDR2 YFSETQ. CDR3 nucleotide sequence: TGCGCCAGCAGCTTGGCAACAGGGCTGGGGGGCTACACCTTC. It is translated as CASSLATGLGGYTF.